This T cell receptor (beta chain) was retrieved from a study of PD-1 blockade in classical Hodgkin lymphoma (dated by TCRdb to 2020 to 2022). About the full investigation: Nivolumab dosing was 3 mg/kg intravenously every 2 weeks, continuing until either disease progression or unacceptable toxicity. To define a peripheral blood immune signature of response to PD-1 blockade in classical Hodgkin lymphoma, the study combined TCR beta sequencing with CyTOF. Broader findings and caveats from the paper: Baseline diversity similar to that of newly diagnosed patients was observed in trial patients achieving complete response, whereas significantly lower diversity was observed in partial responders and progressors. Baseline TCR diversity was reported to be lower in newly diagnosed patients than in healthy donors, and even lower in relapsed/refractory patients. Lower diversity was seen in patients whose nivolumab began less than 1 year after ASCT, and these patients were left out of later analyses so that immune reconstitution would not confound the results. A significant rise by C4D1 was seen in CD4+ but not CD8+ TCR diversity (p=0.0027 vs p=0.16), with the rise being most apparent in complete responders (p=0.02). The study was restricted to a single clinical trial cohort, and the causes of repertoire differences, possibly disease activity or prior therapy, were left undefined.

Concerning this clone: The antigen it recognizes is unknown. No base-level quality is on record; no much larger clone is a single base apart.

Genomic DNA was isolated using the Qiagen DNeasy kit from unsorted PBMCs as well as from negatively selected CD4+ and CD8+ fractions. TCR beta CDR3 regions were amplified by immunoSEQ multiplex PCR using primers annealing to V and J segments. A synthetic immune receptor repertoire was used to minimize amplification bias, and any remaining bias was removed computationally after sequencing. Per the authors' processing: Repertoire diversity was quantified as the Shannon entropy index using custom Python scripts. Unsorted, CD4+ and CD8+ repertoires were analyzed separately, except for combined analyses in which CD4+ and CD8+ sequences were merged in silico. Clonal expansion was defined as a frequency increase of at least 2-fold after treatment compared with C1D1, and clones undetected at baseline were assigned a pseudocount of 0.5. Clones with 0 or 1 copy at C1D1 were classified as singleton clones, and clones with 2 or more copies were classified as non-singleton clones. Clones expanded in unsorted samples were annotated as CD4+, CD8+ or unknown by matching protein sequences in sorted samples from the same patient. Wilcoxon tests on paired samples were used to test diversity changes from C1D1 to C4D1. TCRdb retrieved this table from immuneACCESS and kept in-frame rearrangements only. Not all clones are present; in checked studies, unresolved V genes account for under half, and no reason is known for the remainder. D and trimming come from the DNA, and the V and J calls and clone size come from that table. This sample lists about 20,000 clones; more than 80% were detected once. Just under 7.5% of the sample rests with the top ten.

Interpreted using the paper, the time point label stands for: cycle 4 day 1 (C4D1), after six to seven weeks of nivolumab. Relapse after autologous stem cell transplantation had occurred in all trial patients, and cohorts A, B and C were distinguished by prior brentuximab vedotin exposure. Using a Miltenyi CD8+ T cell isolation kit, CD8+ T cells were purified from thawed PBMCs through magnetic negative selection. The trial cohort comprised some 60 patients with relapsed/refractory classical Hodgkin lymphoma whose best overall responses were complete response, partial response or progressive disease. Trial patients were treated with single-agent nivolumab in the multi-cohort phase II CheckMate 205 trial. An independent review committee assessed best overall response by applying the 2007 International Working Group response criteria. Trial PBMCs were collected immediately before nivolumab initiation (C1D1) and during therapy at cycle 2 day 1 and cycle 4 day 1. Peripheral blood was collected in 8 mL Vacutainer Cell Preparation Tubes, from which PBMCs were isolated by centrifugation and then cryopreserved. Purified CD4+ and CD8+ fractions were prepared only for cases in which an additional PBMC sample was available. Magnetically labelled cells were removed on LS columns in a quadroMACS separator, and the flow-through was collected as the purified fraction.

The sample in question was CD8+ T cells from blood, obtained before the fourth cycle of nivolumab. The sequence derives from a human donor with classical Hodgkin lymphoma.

CDR3 reads: CASSLAQGANEQYF. At the DNA level, the sequence is TGTGCCAGCAGCTTGGCCCAGGGGGCTAACGAGCAGTACTTC. The receptor chain draws on TRBV5-6 and TRBJ2-7, with 8 central nucleotides matching TRBD1. For CDR1 and CDR2, the germline V gene lists SGHDT and YYEEEE. The germline V and J ends show losses of 0 bases and 5 bases respectively, and no gene match explains 4 bases of the junction. Its CDR3 holds 14 amino acids, cysteine through phenylalanine. Only CDR3 DNA remains: 42 bases, in frame from the first base.